Following are 17 T cell receptor beta chains from one sample sequenced in a study of blood T cell repertoires in COVID-19. Sequenced by immunoSEQ multiplex PCR; TCRdb stores in-frame clones only, minus some. The sample holds 100,000 to 150,000 clones, approximately 84% seen once. The material sequenced was peripheral blood. These receptors came from a man aged 55 to 70 with acute or convalescent COVID-19.

J is TRBJ2-7 and V is TRBV18, with 11 bases matching TRBD1. The CDR3 sequence is 14 residues long. V was pared by 4 bases and J by 7 bases, with 6 bases of the junction left unmatched. CDR1 and CDR2 from the germline V gene are KGHSH and LQKENI. CDR3 sequence: CASSLSGTGGEQYF. In nucleotides, the CDR3 is TGTGCCAGCTCACTTTCCGGGACAGGGGGGGAGCAGTACTTC.

The CDR3 here is CASSKEESGATRLWGYTF. The CDR3 DNA reads TGTGCCAGCAGCAAAGAGGAGAGTGGGGCAACGAGATTATGGGGCTACACCTTC. The chain is built from TRBV21-1 and TRBJ1-2; TRBD1, the table's D call, lacks a check against the DNA. TRBV21-1 is designated a pseudogene. The CDR3 is made up of 18 amino acids.

The chain recombines TRBV7-8 with TRBJ2-1; 7 bases line up with TRBD2. CDR3 size: 13 residues. With V trimmed by 2 bases and J by 10 bases, 5 bases remained unmatched. Per germline, CDR1 SGHVS and CDR2 FQNEAQ. CDR3 loop: CASSLLSGIEQFF. The CDR3 nucleotides read TGTGCCAGCAGCTTACTCAGCGGGATAGAGCAGTTCTTC.

The CDR3 DNA reads TGTGCCAGCAGCTTGCCCTGGACTAGCGGGAGGGTCACCGGGGAGCTGTTTTTT. It encodes CASSLPWTSGRVTGELFF. The V call is TRBV5-6, the J call TRBJ2-2; 15 nucleotides agree with TRBD2. The V gene end was trimmed by 1 base and the J gene end by 4 bases; junction bases not matched to a gene: 5. The CDR3 sequence is 18 residues long. In germline, CDR1 is SGHDT, CDR2 YYEEEE.

The J gene is TRBJ1-5, the V gene TRBV6-5; D is unclear. Germline assignment: CDR1 MNHEY and CDR2 SVGAGI. This CDR3 comprises 15 residues. V dropped 7 bases and J dropped 3 bases, with 16 bases sitting between them. CDR3 protein: CASNVGGGSNQPQHF. The CDR3 DNA reads as TGTGCCAGCAATGTGGGAGGAGGTTCCAATCAGCCCCAGCATTTT.

The chain uses TRBV9 and TRBJ1-3; D unclear. V gave up 0 bases and J gave up 0 bases, with 19 bases separating them. Germline V gene lookup returns CDR1 SGDLS and CDR2 YYNGEE. This CDR3 region has 19 residues. DNA of the CDR3: TGTGCCAGCAGCGTAGCTACGGGGTTCGGGCAGGCCTCTGGAAACACCATATATTTT. Amino acids: CASSVATGFGQASGNTIYF.

This clone was seen just once. The chain employs TRBV7-8 and TRBJ1-5, with D tentatively TRBD1 (6 bases). This CDR3 is 16 amino acids long. The germline V gene encodes CDR1 SGHVS and CDR2 FQNEAQ. V dropped 5 bases and J dropped 3 bases, with 17 bases sitting between them. For the CDR3, the DNA is TGTGCCAGCAGCCCCATGACAGGACCCAACAATCAGCCCCAGCATTTT. Its protein product is CASSPMTGPNNQPQHF.

The DNA of the CDR3 is TGTGCCAGCAGCCAAGGGTACGGCCAAGAGACCCAGTACTTC. It translates to CASSQGYGQETQYF. The chain combines TRBV3-1 (or the pseudogene TRBV3-2) with TRBJ2-5; the D is unclear. Germline CDR1 is LGHDT and CDR2 is YNNKEL (reference sequence). There are 14 residues in the CDR3. The germline V and J ends were trimmed by 1 base and 1 base, with 7 bases remaining between them.

This chain joins TRBV19 and TRBJ2-1; TRBD1 might be the D (5 bases). Germline V gene data show CDR1 as LNHDA and CDR2 as SQIVND (reference sequence). This CDR3 has 14 amino acids. V lost 4 bases and J 4 bases, leaving 11 bases between the germline ends. The CDR3 loop reads CASSKRQTYNEQFF. The CDR3 region has the DNA TGTGCCAGTAGTAAGAGACAGACATACAATGAGCAGTTCTTC. Variable domain in full (rest from reference TRBV19 and TRBJ2-1): DGGITQSPKYLFRKEGQNVTLSCEQNLNHDAMYWYRQDPGQGLRLIYYSQIVNDFQKGDIAEGYSVSREKKESFPLTVTSAQKNPTAFYLCASSKRQTYNEQFFGPGTRLTVL.

The chain links TRBV24-1 to TRBJ2-1; possibly TRBD2 for D (7 bases). CDR3 length: 14 amino acids. In germline, CDR1 is KGHDR, CDR2 SFDVKD. V lost 5 bases, J lost 10 bases, and 17 bases lay in between. CDR3 sequence (DNA): TGTGCCACCAGTGTTGCGGGGGCGACCGGGGAGCAGTTCTTC. Encoded protein: CATSVAGATGEQFF.

The chain joins TRBV5-8 to TRBJ2-5; 7 nucleotides line up with TRBD1. Looked up from germline, CDR1 is SGHTS and CDR2 is YDEGEE. The CDR3 totals 14 residues. V shed 4 bases and J 5 bases; nucleotides not matched to a gene: 8. CDR3 in DNA: TGTGCCAGCAGCAATCAGGGGGATGGGGAGACCCAGTACTTC. Translating it yields CASSNQGDGETQYF.

This chain uses TRBV5-1 with TRBJ2-7, with a weak D call TRBD1 (6 bases). Trimming removed 5 bases at V and 2 bases at J, with 17 bases between. Germline CDR1 and CDR2: SGHRS and YFSETQ. The CDR3 sequence is 15 residues long. CDR3 coding DNA: TGCGCCAGCAGTCTTAATTCGGGACAAACCTACGAGCAGTACTTC. This translates into CASSLNSGQTYEQYF.

The V and J genes are TRBV5-1 and TRBJ1-4; D is unclear. V lost 2 bases and J 5 bases, leaving 7 bases between the germline ends. The CDR3 extends over 13 amino acids. Per the germline V gene, CDR1 is SGHRS and CDR2 is YFSETQ. CDR3 sequence (DNA): TGCGCCAGCAGCTTTTCTGAGAATGAAAAACTGTTTTTT. It codes for CASSFSENEKLFF.

This rearrangement joins TRBV5-1 to TRBJ2-3; TRBD1 matches 7 bases. The CDR3 extends over 15 amino acids. J lost 0 bases, V lost 4 bases, and 5 bases had no gene match. CDR1 is SGHRS, CDR2 YFSETQ, per germline. This CDR3 is CASSLSGGSTDTQYF. CDR3 nucleotide sequence: TGCGCCAGCAGCCTGTCAGGGGGAAGCACAGATACGCAGTATTTT.

J is TRBJ1-5 and V is TRBV3-1 (or the pseudogene TRBV3-2); 7 positions agree with TRBD1. Germline CDR1 is LGHDT and CDR2 is YNNKEL (reference sequence). J was trimmed by 2 bases and V by 5 bases; bases with no gene match: 3. The CDR3 runs to 14 residues. This chain's CDR3 is CASSSGGGNQPQHF. CDR3 sequence (DNA): TGTGCCAGCAGCTCAGGGGGAGGCAATCAGCCCCAGCATTTT.

The CDR3 reads CASSLGQADSPQHF. CDR3 nucleotide sequence: TGCGCCAGCAGCCTAGGACAGGCCGATTCGCCCCAGCATTTT. This chain links TRBV5-1 with TRBJ1-5, with 7 bases aligning to TRBD1. The CDR3 is 14 amino acids. From germline, CDR1 is SGHRS and CDR2 YFSETQ. J lost 9 bases, V lost 4 bases, and 10 bases had no gene match.

The chain carries TRBV6-5 and TRBJ1-3; D ambiguous. CDR3 length equals 14 residues. The V end was cut by 7 bases, the J end by 0 bases, with 10 bases between. CDR1 is MNHEY and CDR2 is SVGAGI in the germline V gene. The CDR3 DNA follows: TGTGCCAGCACCAGGACTACCTCTGGAAACACCATATATTTT. Amino acid sequence: CASTRTTSGNTIYF.